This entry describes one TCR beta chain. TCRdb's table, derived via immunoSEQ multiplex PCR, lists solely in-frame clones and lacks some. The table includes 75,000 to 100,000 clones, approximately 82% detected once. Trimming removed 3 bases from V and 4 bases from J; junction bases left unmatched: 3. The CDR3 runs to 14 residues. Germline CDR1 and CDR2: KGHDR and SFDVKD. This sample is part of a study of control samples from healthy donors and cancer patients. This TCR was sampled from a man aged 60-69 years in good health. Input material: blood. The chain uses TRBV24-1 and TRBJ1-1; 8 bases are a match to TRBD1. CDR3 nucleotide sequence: TGTGCCACCAGTGATGTACAGGGGGGCACTGAAGCTTTCTTT. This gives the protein CATSDVQGGTEAFF.